This TCR beta chain stems from a study of regulatory T cells in long-lasting Graves disease. Time point indicated: newly diagnosed GD, antithyroid drugs for less than 3 months. The TCR library was prepared using RNA isolated from PBMCs. Arm-PCR of CDR3 regions and iRepertoire HTBI primers were the basis on which TCR beta libraries were built. TCRdb re-called the multiplex PCR reads through MiXCR, storing one row per CDR3 protein. The sample carries 350,000 to 500,000 distinct CDR3 sequences, 16% recorded once. Note on this clonotype: Only one base separates this from a far larger clonotype, so it likely reflects a read error.

The sample was also linked to a second study, of T cells in Graves' hyperthyroidism and ophthalmopathy.

The sequencing used peripheral blood mononuclear cells (PBMCs), collected at new diagnosis, from a patient treated with antithyroid drugs. The receptor's source is a woman between 18 and 29 years old with Graves disease.

CDR3 nucleotides: TGCAGTGCTAGCGGGAGCGGCGATGAGCAGTACTTC. Protein sequence: CSASGSGDEQYF. This sequence joins TRBV20-1 and TRBJ2-7; a weak D match, TRBD2 (6 bases). V lost 3 bases and J lost 7, with 13 bases in between. The CDR3 extends over 12 amino acids. Germline V CDR1 and CDR2: DFQATT, SNEGSKA (reference sequence).